The present entry profiles one T cell receptor beta chain with its context. Genomic DNA of each subset was evenly split across several immunoSEQ plates. Unsorted PBMCs provided DNA that was sequenced on ten immunoSEQ deep assay plates. TCRdb's table, derived via immunoSEQ multiplex PCR, lists solely in-frame clones and lacks some. The top ten clones hold about 12% of a sample with about 460,000 clones, roughly three quarters of them seen once. Between the trimmed V and J ends, which lost 4 bases and 7 bases, there was a span of 16 bases. Germline CDR1 reads SQVTM; CDR2 reads ANQGSEA. CDR3 length: 13 residues. This entry comes from a study of shared clonotypes between healthy human individuals. Nashville, Tennessee was home to all donors, who were Caucasian adults.

This TCR came from a woman between 40 and 50 years old in good health. Some clones in this sample may be carry-over from other donors' samples. The chain carries TRBV29-1 and TRBJ1-1; unclear D gene. Sequenced material: PBMCs. CDR3 sequence: CSVVVSGHGEAFF. The CDR3 DNA follows: TGCAGCGTTGTTGTCTCCGGTCACGGTGAAGCTTTCTTT.